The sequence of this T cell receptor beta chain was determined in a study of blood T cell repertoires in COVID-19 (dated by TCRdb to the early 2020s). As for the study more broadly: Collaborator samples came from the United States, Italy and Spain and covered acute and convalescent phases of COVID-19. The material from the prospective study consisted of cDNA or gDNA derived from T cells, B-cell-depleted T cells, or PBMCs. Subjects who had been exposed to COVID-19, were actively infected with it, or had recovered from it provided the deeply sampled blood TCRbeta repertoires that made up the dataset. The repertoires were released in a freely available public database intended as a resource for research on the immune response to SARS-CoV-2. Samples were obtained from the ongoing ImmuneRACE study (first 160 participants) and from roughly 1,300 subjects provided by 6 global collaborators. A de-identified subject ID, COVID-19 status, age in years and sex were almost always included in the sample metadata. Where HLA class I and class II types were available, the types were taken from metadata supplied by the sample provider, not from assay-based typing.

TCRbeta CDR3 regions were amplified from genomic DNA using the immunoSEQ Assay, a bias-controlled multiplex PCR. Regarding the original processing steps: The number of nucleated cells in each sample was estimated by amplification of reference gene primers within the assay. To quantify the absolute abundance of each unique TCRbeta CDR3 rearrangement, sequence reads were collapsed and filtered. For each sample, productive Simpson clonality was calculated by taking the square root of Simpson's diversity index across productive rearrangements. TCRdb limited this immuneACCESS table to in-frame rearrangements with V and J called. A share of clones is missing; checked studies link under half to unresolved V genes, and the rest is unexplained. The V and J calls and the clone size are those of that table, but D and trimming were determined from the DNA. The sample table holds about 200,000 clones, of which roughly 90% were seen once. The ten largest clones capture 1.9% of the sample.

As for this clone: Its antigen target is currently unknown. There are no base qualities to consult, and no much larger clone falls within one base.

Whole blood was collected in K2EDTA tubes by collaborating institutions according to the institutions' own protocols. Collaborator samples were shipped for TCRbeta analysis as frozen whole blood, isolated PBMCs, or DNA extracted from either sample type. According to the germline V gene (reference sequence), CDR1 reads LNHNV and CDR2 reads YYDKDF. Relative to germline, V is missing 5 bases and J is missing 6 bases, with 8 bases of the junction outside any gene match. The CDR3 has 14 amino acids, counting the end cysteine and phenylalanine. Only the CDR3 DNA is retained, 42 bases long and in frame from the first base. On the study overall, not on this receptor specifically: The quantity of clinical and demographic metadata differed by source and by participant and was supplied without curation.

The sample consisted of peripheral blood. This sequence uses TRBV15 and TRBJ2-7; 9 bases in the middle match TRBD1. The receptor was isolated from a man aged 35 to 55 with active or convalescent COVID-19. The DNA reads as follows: TGTGCCACCAGCCGTGACAGGGGGGATGGCGAGCAGTACTTC. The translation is CATSRDRGDGEQYF.